This T cell receptor (beta chain) was sequenced for a study of graft-versus-host responses after intestinal transplantation. About the study: Among the recipients, all got anti-thymocyte globulin induction and then tacrolimus and steroids for around three years. Study conclusions and caveats: The marrow of recipients harbored GvH clones, and ileum or blood showed some of them first.

TCRdb keeps only in-frame clones here, not all; method: immunoSEQ multiplex PCR. Counted here are tens of thousands of clones, less than 95% occurring once; the ten biggest clones make up approximately 0.56%. V dropped 2 bases and J dropped 0 bases, with 5 bases sitting between them. This CDR3 region has 14 residues. The germline CDR1 and CDR2 sequences are MNHEY and SMNVEV (reference sequence). To note about this clone: What it binds is unknown.

The starting material was PBMCs, obtained 156 days after intestinal transplant. This TCR came from a human patient who received an intestinal transplant, so some T cells may come from the graft donor. V gene TRBV27 combines with J gene TRBJ2-1; D ambiguous. CDR3 bases: TGTGCCAGCAGTTTACTTGTCTCCTACAATGAGCAGTTCTTC. This translates into CASSLLVSYNEQFF.